This T cell receptor beta chain was retrieved from a study of T cells in Graves' hyperthyroidism and ophthalmopathy. This clonotype has a count of ten or more. Its specificity is not known. It was RNA transcripts that yielded the amplified TCR beta CDR3 regions. The primer set for the first-round RT-PCR of the TCR CDR3 was HTBI. TCRdb analysed the multiplex PCR reads with MiXCR anew, one entry per CDR3 protein. The table has 600,000 to 700,000 distinct CDR3 sequences, roughly 14% seen once. General study points: Within blood appeared most thyroid clonotypes that had expanded above 0.001. Model output signaled ophthalmopathy a median about seven months ahead of onset.

Diagnostic decisions used clinical symptoms, serum thyroxine and TRAb, thyroid ultrasound and orbital computed tomography. About 10 ml of fresh peripheral blood supplied the PBMCs. This receptor was identified in a woman aged 40 to 55 with Graves' ophthalmopathy. The sequencing sample was made of blood.

Here the CDR3 reads CAWSVSPGSPYEQYF. The CDR3 nucleotides read TGTGCCTGGAGTGTAAGTCCCGGGTCGCCCTACGAGCAGTACTTC. The chain has TRBV30 and TRBJ2-7, with D hard to call. The CDR3 totals 15 residues. Trimming took off 0 bases at V and 2 bases at J, with 14 bases between the two ends. CDR1 and CDR2 from the germline V gene are GTSNPN and SVGIG (reference sequence). The complete variable domain, with remaining parts taken from reference TRBV30 and TRBJ2-7, reads SQTIHQWPATLVQPVGSPLSLECTVEGTSNPNLYWYRQAAGRGLQLLFYSVGIGQISSEVPQNLSASRPQDRQFILSSKKLLLSDSGFYLCAWSVSPGSPYEQYFGPGTRLTVT.